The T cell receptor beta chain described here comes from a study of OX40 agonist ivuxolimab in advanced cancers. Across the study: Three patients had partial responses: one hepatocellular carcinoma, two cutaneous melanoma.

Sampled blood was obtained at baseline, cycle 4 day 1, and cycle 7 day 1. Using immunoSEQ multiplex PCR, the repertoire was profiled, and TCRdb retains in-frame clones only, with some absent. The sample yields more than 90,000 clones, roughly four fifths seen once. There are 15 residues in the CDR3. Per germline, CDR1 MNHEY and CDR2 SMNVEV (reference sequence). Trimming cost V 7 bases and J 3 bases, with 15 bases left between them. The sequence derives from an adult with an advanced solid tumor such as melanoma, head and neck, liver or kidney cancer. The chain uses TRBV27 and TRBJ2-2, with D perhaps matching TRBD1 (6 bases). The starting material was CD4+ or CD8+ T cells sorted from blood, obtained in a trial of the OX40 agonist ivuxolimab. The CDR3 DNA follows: TGTGCCAGCATATCCAGGGGTAGTGACACCGGGGAGCTGTTTTTT. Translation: CASISRGSDTGELFF.